Following are 17 T cell receptor beta chains from one sample sequenced in a study of blood T cell repertoires in COVID-19. Using immunoSEQ multiplex PCR, the repertoire was profiled, and TCRdb retains in-frame clones only, with some absent. The data contain 150,000 or so clones, 80% to 85% of them singletons. Specimen: PBMCs or T cells enriched from blood (not recorded which). These receptors were collected from a woman in her forties or fifties who had been exposed to COVID-19.

This chain uses TRBV4-3 with TRBJ2-1; tentative D call: TRBD2 (5 bases). V dropped 0 bases and J dropped 1 base, with 7 bases sitting between them. The germline V gene has CDR1 LGHNA and CDR2 YSLEER. CDR3 size: 15 residues. DNA of the CDR3: TGCGCCAGCAGCCAAGATCGAGGGTCCTACAATGAGCAGTTCTTC. Protein sequence: CASSQDRGSYNEQFF.

This rearrangement joins TRBV10-3 to TRBJ2-1; 10 bases match TRBD1. V lost 4 bases and J lost 5; bases outside the gene matches: 2. This CDR3 has 14 residues. Per the germline V gene, CDR1 is ENHRY and CDR2 is SYGVKD. The CDR3 sequence: CAISGTGGDNEQFF. The CDR3 DNA reads as TGTGCCATCAGTGGGACAGGGGGAGACAATGAGCAGTTCTTC.

In its sample, this clone was seen a few times. The chain uses TRBV19 and TRBJ2-3; 9 bases line up with TRBD1. The CDR3 runs 17 residues. Losses at the gene ends were 3 bases for V and 3 bases for J; bases not matched to a gene: 10. Per germline, CDR1 LNHDA and CDR2 SQIVND (reference sequence). The CDR3 reads CASSIATGGGVTDTQYF. The CDR3 region has the DNA TGTGCCAGTAGTATCGCCACAGGGGGCGGTGTGACAGATACGCAGTATTTT.

The chain is built from TRBV9 and TRBJ2-1; TRBD2 matches at 8 bases. J was trimmed by 5 bases and V by 7 bases; bases with no gene match: 14. The CDR3 length is 16 residues. Germline CDR1 and CDR2: SGDLS and YYNGEE. CDR3 in DNA: TGTGCCAGCGGCCACCCCGGGACTAGGGGAAACAATGAGCAGTTCTTC. Translation: CASGHPGTRGNNEQFF.

The rearrangement uses TRBV7-2 and TRBJ1-1; 9 nucleotides agree with TRBD1. V shed 2 bases, J shed 4 bases, and the junction held 5 bases outside the gene matches. This CDR3 has 15 amino acids. Germline CDR1 SGHTA, CDR2 FQGNSA. DNA of the CDR3: TGTGCCAGCAGCTTAACTGCGACAGGGGGCACTGAAGCTTTCTTT. Residues: CASSLTATGGTEAFF. Based on the CDR3 plus reference TRBV7-2 and TRBJ1-1, the full variable domain is GAGVSQSPSNKVTEKGKDVELRCDPISGHTALYWYRQSLGQGLEFLIYFQGNSAPDKSGLPSDRFSAERTGGSVSTLTIQRTQQEDSAVYLCASSLTATGGTEAFFGQGTRLTVV.

The chain has TRBV9 and TRBJ2-3; 10 positions agree with TRBD2. In germline, CDR1 is SGDLS, CDR2 YYNGEE. Unmatched junction bases numbered 5, after V lost 3 bases and J lost 4 bases. This CDR3 contains 15 residues. CDR3 bases: TGTGCCAGCAGCGCGAGCGGGGGGGCCTCAGATACGCAGTATTTT. It is translated as CASSASGGASDTQYF.

This sequence joins TRBV7-2 and TRBJ2-5; tentatively, D is TRBD2 (6 bases). CDR3 length equals 16 residues. Trimming stripped 5 bases from V and 1 base from J, with 17 bases between. The V gene's germline CDR1 is SGHTA and CDR2 FQGNSA. CDR3 sequence reads: CASSPLGRAGQETQYF. CDR3 nucleotides: TGTGCCAGCAGCCCTCTGGGACGAGCGGGCCAAGAGACCCAGTACTTC.

This chain connects TRBV29-1 to TRBJ1-1; 9 nucleotides match TRBD1. V lost 8 bases to trimming and J lost 8 bases; unmatched junction nucleotides: 6. CDR3 length: 11 residues. Germline V gene lookup returns CDR1 SQVTM and CDR2 ANQGSEA. Here the CDR3 reads CSCGQGTEAFF. The CDR3 DNA is TGCAGCTGCGGACAGGGGACCGAAGCTTTCTTT.

Here the CDR3 reads CASSRGPPYEQYF. In DNA form, the CDR3 reads TGTGCCAGCAGTAGGGGTCCTCCCTACGAGCAGTACTTC. The chain is built from TRBV12-3 or TRBV12-4 and TRBJ2-7; D possibly corresponds to TRBD1 (5 bases). CDR3 length: 13 residues. The germline V and J ends were trimmed by 5 bases and 2 bases, with 10 bases remaining between them.

This chain links TRBV4-2 with TRBJ2-2; D perhaps matches TRBD1 (6 bases). Per germline, CDR1 LGHNA and CDR2 YNFKEQ. V was clipped by 3 bases and J by 1 base, with 12 bases between them. CDR3 length: 16 residues. The chain's CDR3 is CASSHLPDRNTGELFF. The CDR3 nucleotides are TGTGCCAGCAGCCACCTGCCGGACAGGAACACCGGGGAGCTGTTTTTT.

The chain employs TRBV5-1 and TRBJ2-1, with D possibly matching TRBD2 (6 bases). Germline loops: CDR1 SGHRS, CDR2 YFSETQ. The V end was cut by 6 bases, the J end by 6 bases, with 16 bases between. CDR3 size: 14 residues. Here the CDR3 reads CASNRGGMANEQFF. The CDR3 nucleotides read TGCGCCAGCAACCGAGGAGGGATGGCCAATGAGCAGTTCTTC.

V usage is TRBV5-4 and J usage is TRBJ1-1; 9 bases match TRBD1. This CDR3 region has 16 residues. Germline V lookup: CDR1 SGHNT, CDR2 YYREEE (reference sequence). V was pared by 3 bases and J by 4 bases, with 10 bases of the junction left unmatched. CDR3 DNA: TGTGCCAGCAGCTCTCCGGGACAGGGACGGCGCACTGAAGCTTTCTTT. Its translation: CASSSPGQGRRTEAFF. Combining the CDR3 with reference TRBV5-4 and TRBJ1-1 gives the whole variable domain ETGVTQSPTHLIKTRGQQVTLRCSSQSGHNTVSWYQQALGQGPQFIFQYYREEENGRGNFPPRFSGLQFPNYSSELNVNALELDDSALYLCASSSPGQGRRTEAFFGQGTRLTVV.

The chain combines TRBV5-6 with TRBJ1-6; possible D gene TRBD1, 6 bases. This CDR3 is built from 16 residues. Per the germline V gene, CDR1 is SGHDT and CDR2 is YYEEEE. Trimming cost V 0 bases and J 10 bases, with 17 bases left between them. This chain's CDR3 is CASSLGRGALGSPLHF. The CDR3 DNA follows: TGTGCCAGCAGCTTGGGCAGGGGAGCATTGGGATCACCCCTCCACTTT.

The chain's CDR3 is CASSEVSGVGNEQFF. The CDR3 DNA sequence: TGTGCCAGCAGTGAAGTCTCCGGGGTGGGGAATGAGCAGTTCTTC. The chain couples TRBV6-1 to TRBJ2-1; possibly TRBD2 for D (5 bases). The CDR3 has 15 residues. V lost 1 base and J lost 7, with 14 bases in between. From germline, CDR1 is MNHNS and CDR2 SASEGT.

This clone was recorded once. This rearrangement joins TRBV28 to TRBJ1-1, with D tentatively TRBD1 (6 bases). Germline V gene lookup returns CDR1 MDHEN and CDR2 SYDVKM. CDR3 length: 13 residues. Between the trimmed V and J ends, which lost 2 bases and 9 bases, there was a span of 13 bases. This CDR3 is CASSLDGGGQAFF. CDR3 DNA sequence: TGTGCCAGCAGTTTAGATGGGGGGGGGCAAGCTTTCTTT.

This sequence joins TRBV3-1 (or the pseudogene TRBV3-2) and TRBJ2-1; D is unclear. The CDR3 contains 16 residues. CDR1 LGHDT and CDR2 YNNKEL come from the germline V gene (reference sequence). V dropped 4 bases and J dropped 2 bases, with 15 bases sitting between them. Here the CDR3 reads CASSPVLAAAYNEQFF. CDR3 sequence (DNA): TGTGCCAGCAGCCCGGTTCTGGCGGCAGCCTACAATGAGCAGTTCTTC.

J is TRBJ2-1 and V is TRBV3-1 (or the pseudogene TRBV3-2), with D maybe TRBD2 (7 bases). The germline V gene encodes CDR1 LGHDT and CDR2 YNNKEL (reference sequence). V was pared by 6 bases and J by 7 bases, with 19 bases between. The CDR3 has 15 residues. The CDR3 sequence: CASSPTGGRGNEQFF. DNA of the CDR3: TGTGCCAGCAGTCCTACCGGAGGGAGGGGGAATGAGCAGTTCTTC.